Listed here is a single T cell receptor beta chain. Its antigen is not known. PCR used 60 Vbeta primers and 13 Jbeta primers. Assay used: immunoSEQ multiplex PCR; TCRdb lists only in-frame clones, some missing. Of roughly 120,000 clones listed, 80% are singletons. The source of the sample is a study of cytomegalovirus exposure and HLA in healthy donors. Study-wide points: Cytomegalovirus status was reportedly diagnosed by the classifier with high specificity and sensitivity. In a later analysis, several top co-occurrence clusters appeared linked to parvovirus B19, influenza, CMV and Epstein-Barr virus. In most subjects, TCR beta sequences reportedly gave accurate predictions of HLA-A and HLA-B alleles. No immune exposure information besides CMV serostatus was available.

Between the trimmed V and J ends, which lost 6 bases and 3 bases, there was a span of 11 bases. Looked up from germline, CDR1 is SQVTM and CDR2 is ANQGSEA. This CDR3 contains 12 residues. This sequence joins TRBV29-1 and TRBJ1-1; TRBD1 might be the D (6 bases). The sequence derives from a human donor in good health. The sample consisted of PBMCs. The CDR3 spells CSVRGIYTEAFF. Here the CDR3 DNA reads TGCAGCGTGAGGGGGATATACACTGAAGCTTTCTTT.